One and the same sample provided the 27 T cell receptor beta chains below, sequenced in a study of HIV-infected patients and healthy controls. The repertoire came from unfractionated whole blood and reflected all unsorted peripheral T cells. cDNA was made from about 500 ng RNA using alpha and beta constant primers. Using multiplexing indices, alpha and beta chain libraries were generated apart by chain-specific third strand synthesis. A single record per CDR3 protein comes from TCRdb applying MiXCR to the 5' RACE reads. The sample includes 18,000 or so distinct CDR3 sequences, more than 9% of them seen just once. Sequencing input: blood. The receptors were gathered from an adult in good health.

This clonotype was counted ten times or more. The V gene is TRBV28, the J gene TRBJ2-3, with D possibly matching TRBD2 (5 bases). Trimming removed 6 bases at V and 2 bases at J, with 12 bases between. CDR3 length: 14 residues. Germline V gene data show CDR1 as MDHEN and CDR2 as SYDVKM. CDR3 loop: CASSSPGVTDTQYF. CDR3 nucleotides: TGTGCCAGCAGCTCCCCCGGGGTCACAGATACGCAGTATTTT. Full variable domain (missing parts from reference TRBV28 and TRBJ2-3): DVKVTQSSRYLVKRTGEKVFLECVQDMDHENMFWYRQDPGLGLRLIYFSYDVKMKEKGDIPEGYSVSREKKERFSLILESASTNQTSMYLCASSSPGVTDTQYFGPGTRLTVL.

The rearrangement uses TRBV5-1 and TRBJ1-3; D is ambiguous. V lost 0 bases, J lost 0 bases, and 7 bases lay in between. The CDR3 is made up of 15 amino acids. Germline CDR1 and CDR2: SGHRS and YFSETQ. The CDR3 sequence is CASSLGVLSGNTIYF. DNA of the CDR3: TGCGCCAGCAGCTTGGGGGTTCTCTCTGGAAACACCATATATTTT.

This clonotype came up many times. The chain uses TRBV20-1 and TRBJ1-2; D is unresolved. Germline lookup yields CDR1 DFQATT and CDR2 SNEGSKA (reference sequence). This CDR3 region has 14 residues. V was clipped by 2 bases and J by 5 bases, with 15 bases between them. The CDR3 sequence is CSARLRERPYGYTF. The DNA for the CDR3 is TGCAGTGCTAGACTACGGGAGAGGCCTTATGGCTACACCTTC.

V and J are TRBV6-6 and TRBJ2-3; 12 positions agree with TRBD2. This CDR3 spans 21 amino acids. J gave up 2 bases and V 2 bases, and 17 bases lay outside the gene matches. Germline-derived CDR1 and CDR2 are MNHNY and SVGAGI (reference sequence). The chain's CDR3 is CASSYPERTSGAASDTDTQYF. CDR3 bases: TGTGCCAGCAGTTACCCTGAGAGGACTAGCGGGGCCGCTTCTGACACAGATACGCAGTATTTT.

This clonotype was detected ten times or more. The V and J genes are TRBV2 and TRBJ1-1; TRBD1 is a possible D gene (5 bases). From germline, CDR1 is SNHLY and CDR2 FYNNEI. The V gene lost 7 bases and the J gene lost 1 base, with 16 bases spanning the gap. This CDR3 has 15 residues. CDR3 in amino acids: CASTPRTPPNTEAFF. The CDR3 DNA reads TGTGCCAGCACCCCTCGGACACCTCCGAACACTGAAGCTTTCTTT.

This clonotype qualifies as medium-sized. The gene calls are TRBV3-1 and TRBJ1-6; D unresolved. CDR1 and CDR2 (germline): LGHDT, YNNKEL (reference sequence). This CDR3 spans 13 amino acids. The V end lost 0 bases, the J end lost 7 bases, and 4 bases lay between the germline ends. The CDR3 DNA sequence: TGTGCCAGCAGCCAAGAGGGGAATTCACCCCTCCACTTT. Its translation: CASSQEGNSPLHF. The variable domain in full, with the rest retrieved from reference TRBV3-1 and TRBJ1-6, is DTAVSQTPKYLVTQMGNDKSIKCEQNLGHDTMYWYKQDSKKFLKIMFSYNNKELIINETVPNRFSPKSPDKAHLNLHINSLELGDSAVYFCASSQEGNSPLHFGNGTRLTVT.

This clonotype showed up many times. CDR3: CASSLGRSSYNSPLHF. Here the CDR3 DNA reads TGCGCCAGCAGCTTGGGACGGAGCTCCTATAATTCACCCCTCCACTTT. The V and J genes are TRBV5-1 and TRBJ1-6; no clear D. The V end lost 0 bases, the J end lost 0 bases, and 7 bases lay between the germline ends. CDR1 SGHRS and CDR2 YFSETQ come from the germline V gene. This CDR3 contains 16 residues. The variable domain in full, with the rest retrieved from reference TRBV5-1 and TRBJ1-6, is KAGVTQTPRYLIKTRGQQVTLSCSPISGHRSVSWYQQTPGQGLQFLFEYFSETQRNKGNFPGRFSGRQFSNSRSEMNVSTLELGDSALYLCASSLGRSSYNSPLHFGNGTRLTVT.

This clonotype was recorded at least ten times. This chain joins TRBV12-3 or TRBV12-4 and TRBJ2-3, with TRBD2 matching over 14 bases. This CDR3 is 15 amino acids long. V gave up 6 bases and J gave up 4 bases; unmatched junction bases: 3. CDR3 coding DNA: TGTGCCAGCAGGACGACTAGCGGGGGGGCAGATACGCAGTATTTT. This translates into CASRTTSGGADTQYF.

This clonotype is medium-sized within its sample. The chain combines TRBV5-1 with TRBJ1-4; weak D call: TRBD1 (5 bases). Trimming shortened V by 0 bases and J by 7 bases, and 16 bases separated the two germline ends. Germline CDR1 is SGHRS and CDR2 is YFSETQ. CDR3 size: 16 residues. The CDR3 here is CASSLGVLQRGEKLFF. The CDR3 nucleotides read TGCGCCAGCAGCTTGGGAGTCCTTCAAAGGGGTGAAAAACTGTTTTTT.

CDR3 amino acids: CASSPGGGQETQYF. The CDR3, as DNA: TGTGCCAGCTCACCGGGAGGGGGGCAAGAGACCCAGTACTTC. The chain has TRBV18 and TRBJ2-5, with D perhaps matching TRBD2 (7 bases). Germline V gene sequence: CDR1 KGHSH, CDR2 LQKENI. The CDR3 is 14 residues long. The V gene lost 3 bases and the J gene lost 2 bases, with 10 bases spanning the gap.

This clonotype was recorded at least ten times. This chain uses TRBV7-3 with TRBJ1-5; D unresolved. V was cut by 2 bases and J by 3 bases, with 5 bases left in between. Germline loops: CDR1 SGHTA, CDR2 FQGTGA. There are 13 residues in the CDR3. The CDR3, as DNA: TGTGCCAGCAGCTTAGGGCCCAATCAGCCCCAGCATTTT. Translation gives CASSLGPNQPQHF.

Ten or more counts support this clonotype. The chain links TRBV6-5 to TRBJ2-3; TRBD2 matches 10 bases. CDR1 is MNHEY and CDR2 is SVGAGI in the germline V gene. The trim removed 4 bases at V and 2 bases at J, leaving 9 bases unmatched. CDR3 length: 17 residues. The CDR3, as DNA: TGTGCCAGCAGTTCGCCTAGCGGGGGCCTAATCACAGATACGCAGTATTTT. Amino acids: CASSSPSGGLITDTQYF.

This clonotype is medium-sized in the sample. The chain uses TRBV6-2 or TRBV6-3 and TRBJ2-1, with TRBD2 matching over 9 bases. Germline-derived CDR1 and CDR2 are MNHEY and SVGEGT. J gave up 9 bases and V 4 bases, and 10 bases lay outside the gene matches. The CDR3 has 15 residues. Written as DNA, the CDR3 is TGTGCCAGCAGTTCCCTTTTAGCGGGGGCCCGTGAGCAGTTCTTC. Translation: CASSSLLAGAREQFF.

This clonotype came up many times. V usage is TRBV5-8 and J usage is TRBJ2-4, with 9 bases that match TRBD1. The CDR3 consists of 16 residues. Germline V CDR1 and CDR2: SGHTS, YDEGEE. The trim removed 0 bases at V and 2 bases at J, leaving 3 bases unmatched. The CDR3 reads CASSLEGQGPKNIQYF. The DNA for the CDR3 is TGTGCCAGCAGCTTGGAGGGACAGGGTCCCAAAAACATTCAGTACTTC.

This clonotype is termed medium-sized. The chain carries TRBV7-9 and TRBJ2-1; possibly TRBD2 for D (5 bases). Germline assignment: CDR1 SEHNR and CDR2 FQNEAQ (reference sequence). Trimming shortened V by 0 bases and J by 7 bases, and 7 bases separated the two germline ends. The CDR3 consists of 13 residues. The CDR3 DNA reads as TGTGCCAGCAGCTTAGCGGGAGTAAATGAGCAGTTCTTC. Protein: CASSLAGVNEQFF.

The sample holds a few counts of this clonotype. The chain is built from TRBV12-3 or TRBV12-4 and TRBJ2-2; TRBD1 matches 8 bases. This CDR3 region has 16 residues. V lost 5 bases to trimming and J lost 0 bases; unmatched junction nucleotides: 5. This chain's CDR3 is CASSPRDRTNTGELFF. DNA of the CDR3: TGTGCCAGCAGTCCACGGGACAGGACGAACACCGGGGAGCTGTTTTTT.

The chain has TRBV28 and TRBJ1-2, with no clear D. V lost 6 bases and J lost 8, with 16 bases in between. The CDR3 sequence is 13 residues long. Germline CDR1 is MDHEN and CDR2 is SYDVKM. In DNA form, the CDR3 reads TGTGCCAGCAGGATAAGGTACGGGCGAGGCTACACCTTC. It translates to CASRIRYGRGYTF.

Many counts were recorded for this clonotype. This may be a read error, as it is one base from a much larger clone. This rearrangement joins TRBV7-2 to TRBJ2-3; no firm D call. CDR1 and CDR2 (germline): SGHTA, FQGNSA. V lost 4 bases and J lost 2, with 1 base in between. The CDR3 length is 11 residues. The CDR3 loop reads CASSYTDTQYF. DNA for the CDR3: TGTGCCAGCAGCTACACAGATACGCAGTATTTT.

There are many counts of this clonotype. The chain uses TRBV6-6 and TRBJ2-6; D gene unclear. Trimming pared 10 bases from V and 0 bases from J, leaving 7 bases between. The CDR3 extends over 13 amino acids. Germline-derived CDR1 and CDR2 are MNHNY and SVGAGI (reference sequence). The CDR3 region has the DNA TGTGCCATACTTTACTCTGGGGCCAACGTCCTGACTTTC. Translation gives CAILYSGANVLTF.

This clonotype was seen at least ten times. V and J are TRBV10-3 and TRBJ1-2, with D unresolved. Per the germline V gene, CDR1 is ENHRY and CDR2 is SYGVKD. With 2 bases removed from V and 4 bases from J, the gap between germline ends came to 8 bases. The CDR3 loop spans 13 amino acids. The CDR3 protein is CAISERPGYGYTF. The CDR3 nucleotides read TGTGCCATCAGTGAGCGGCCAGGCTATGGCTACACCTTC.

This clonotype occurred many times. The CDR3 spells CASSFPTPSGEETQYF. CDR3 bases: TGCGCCAGCAGCTTTCCTACTCCGAGCGGGGAAGAGACCCAGTACTTC. This chain connects TRBV5-1 to TRBJ2-5; 7 bases align to TRBD2. The CDR3 totals 16 residues. Germline lookup yields CDR1 SGHRS and CDR2 YFSETQ. J gave up 3 bases and V 2 bases, and 10 bases lay outside the gene matches.

CDR3 loop: CASSGSGRQETQYF. The CDR3 DNA sequence: TGTGCCAGCAGCGGTTCGGGGCGCCAAGAGACCCAGTACTTC. V usage is TRBV5-4 and J usage is TRBJ2-5; D may match TRBD1 or TRBD2 (5 bases each). V shed 4 bases and J shed 1 base, with 11 bases lying between them. There are 14 residues in the CDR3. Germline lookup yields CDR1 SGHNT and CDR2 YYREEE (reference sequence).

The chain combines TRBV4-1 with TRBJ2-7; D is possibly TRBD2 (6 bases). This CDR3 is built from 14 residues. CDR1 is MGHRA, CDR2 YSYEKL, per germline. The V end was cut by 5 bases, the J end by 2 bases, with 13 bases between. The CDR3: CASSNGGIAYEQYF. Written as DNA, the CDR3 is TGCGCCAGCAGCAACGGGGGTATTGCCTACGAGCAGTACTTC.

This clonotype was seen repeatedly, ten times or more. The rearrangement uses TRBV7-2 and TRBJ1-3; D gene uncertain. CDR1 and CDR2 from the germline V gene are SGHTA and FQGNSA. CDR3 length: 14 amino acids. V was shortened by 1 base and J by 4 bases, with 8 bases between the two germline ends. The CDR3 here is CASSLVGSGNTIYF. CDR3 in DNA: TGTGCCAGCAGCTTAGTAGGGAGCGGAAACACCATATATTTT.

In its sample, this clonotype ranks as medium-sized (0.01 to 0.1%). The chain couples TRBV7-9 to TRBJ1-5; D is uncertain. Germline lookup yields CDR1 SEHNR and CDR2 FQNEAQ (reference sequence). The CDR3 totals 13 residues. The ends were cut back, 4 bases at V and 6 bases at J, with 10 bases in the middle. The CDR3 here is CASSSYLSQPQHF. In DNA form, the CDR3 reads TGTGCCAGCAGCTCCTACCTGAGTCAGCCCCAGCATTTT.

J is TRBJ1-5 and V is TRBV30, with TRBD1 matching over 10 bases. Germline assignment: CDR1 GTSNPN and CDR2 SVGIG (reference sequence). V shed 3 bases, J shed 3 bases, and the junction held 8 bases outside the gene matches. The CDR3 spans 16 residues. The CDR3 sequence: CAWSPGTGAINQPQHF. The CDR3 region has the DNA TGTGCCTGGAGCCCCGGGACAGGGGCTATCAATCAGCCCCAGCATTTT.

In this sample, this clonotype turned up a few times. The CDR3 protein is CASSHPDGEYEKLFF. CDR3 bases: TGTGCCAGCAGCCACCCGGACGGAGAGTATGAAAAACTGTTTTTT. The gene calls are TRBV7-2 and TRBJ1-4; D not resolved. The germline V and J ends were trimmed by 5 bases and 6 bases, with 16 bases remaining between them. The CDR3 is 15 amino acids. Germline V gene data show CDR1 as SGHTA and CDR2 as FQGNSA.